The clone carrying this T cell receptor (beta chain) has a handful of counts. This record comes from a study of T cells after yellow fever vaccination. Trimming removed 3 bases from V and 4 bases from J, with 14 bases in between. CDR3 size: 15 residues. CDR1 and CDR2 from the germline V gene are SGHRS and YFSETQ. A process of 5'RACE template switching, which added a universal primer site and UMIs, was used to make TCR cDNA. Each CDR3 protein gets one entry after TCRdb re-called the 5' RACE reads with MiXCR. The sample lists a few hundred thousand distinct CDR3 sequences, around 3.6% occurring once. This rearrangement joins TRBV5-1 to TRBJ1-5, with D possibly being TRBD1 (5 bases). The source was PBMCs, collected on the day of the yellow fever booster vaccination. The clonotype comes from a man between 18 and 35 years old who received the YFV17D yellow fever vaccine. In nucleotides, the CDR3 is TGCGCCAGCAGCTGGACCGGGACCACGAATCAGCCCCAGCATTTT. Translating it yields CASSWTGTTNQPQHF.